This T cell receptor (beta chain) originates from a study of T cell responses to AZD1222 COVID-19 vaccine. With respect to this clone: The antigen remains undetermined.

TCRdb's copy holds only in-frame clones and misses some; the assay was immunoSEQ multiplex PCR. Of 150,000 to 200,000 clones listed, more than 75% are singletons. Findings of the study overall: Baseline antibody screening turned up just six seropositive AZD1222 recipients. Breadth and depth of Spike-specific TCRs rose after two AZD1222 doses.

The receptor was derived from an adult who received the AZD1222 COVID-19 vaccine. This specimen consisted of peripheral blood, obtained 28 days after the second AZD1222 dose.

The CDR3 is CASMLRGNPKQYF. CDR3 coding DNA: TGTGCCAGCATGCTGCGGGGCAACCCCAAGCAGTACTTC. V and J are TRBV7-2 and TRBJ2-7; D perhaps matches TRBD2 (6 bases). This CDR3 has 13 amino acids. From germline, CDR1 is SGHTA and CDR2 FQGNSA. Trimming left V 7 bases short and J 8 bases short, with 18 bases between.